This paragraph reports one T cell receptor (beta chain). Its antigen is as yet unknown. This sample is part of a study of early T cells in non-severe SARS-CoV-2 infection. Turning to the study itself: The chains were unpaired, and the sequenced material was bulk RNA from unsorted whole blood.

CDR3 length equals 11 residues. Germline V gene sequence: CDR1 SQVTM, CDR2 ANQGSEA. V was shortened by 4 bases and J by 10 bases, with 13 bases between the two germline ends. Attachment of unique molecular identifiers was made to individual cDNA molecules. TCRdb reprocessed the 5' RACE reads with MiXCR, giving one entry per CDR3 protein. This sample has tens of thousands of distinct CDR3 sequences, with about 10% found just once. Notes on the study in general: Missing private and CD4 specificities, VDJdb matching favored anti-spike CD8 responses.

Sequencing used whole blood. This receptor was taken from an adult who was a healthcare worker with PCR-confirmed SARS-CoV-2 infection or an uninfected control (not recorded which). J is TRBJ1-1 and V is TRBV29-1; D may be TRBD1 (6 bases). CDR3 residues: CSVAVAGVAFF. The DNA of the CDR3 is TGCAGCGTTGCCGTGGCAGGGGTAGCTTTCTTT.